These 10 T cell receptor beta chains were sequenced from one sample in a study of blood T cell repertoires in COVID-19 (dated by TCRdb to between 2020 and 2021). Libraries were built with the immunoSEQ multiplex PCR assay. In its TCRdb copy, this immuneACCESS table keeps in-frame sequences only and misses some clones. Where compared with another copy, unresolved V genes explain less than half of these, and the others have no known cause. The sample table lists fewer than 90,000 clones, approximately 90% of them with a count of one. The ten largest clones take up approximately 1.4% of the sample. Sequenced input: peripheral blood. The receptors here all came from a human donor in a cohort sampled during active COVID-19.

The CDR3 DNA is TGTGCCAGCAGTTTAGAGATGTCAAGTCAGCCCCAGCATTTT. Its translation: CASSLEMSSQPQHF. The chain employs TRBV6-1 and TRBJ1-5; D is ambiguous. Germline V gene data show CDR1 as MNHNS and CDR2 as SASEGT. Trimming cost V 5 bases and J 6 bases, with 14 bases left between them. The CDR3 sequence is 14 residues long.

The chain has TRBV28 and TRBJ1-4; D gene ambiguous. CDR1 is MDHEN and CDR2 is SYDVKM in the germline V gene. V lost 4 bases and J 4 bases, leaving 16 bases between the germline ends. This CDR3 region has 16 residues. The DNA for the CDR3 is TGTGCCAGCAGTTCCCCTTTCGGGTGGAGTAATGAAAAACTGTTTTTT. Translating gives CASSSPFGWSNEKLFF.

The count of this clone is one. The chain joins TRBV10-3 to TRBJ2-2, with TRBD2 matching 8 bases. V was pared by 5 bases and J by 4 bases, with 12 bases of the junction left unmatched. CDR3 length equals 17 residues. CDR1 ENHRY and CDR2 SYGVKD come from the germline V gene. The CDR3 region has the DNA TGTGCCATCAGTCAAACGACCGGGGGGGCGGGCACCGGGGAGCTGTTTTTT. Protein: CAISQTTGGAGTGELFF.

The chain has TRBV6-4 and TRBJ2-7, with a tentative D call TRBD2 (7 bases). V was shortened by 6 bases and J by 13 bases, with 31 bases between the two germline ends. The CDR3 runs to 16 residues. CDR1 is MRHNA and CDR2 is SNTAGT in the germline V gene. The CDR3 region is CASRRGGSEKFSYFYV. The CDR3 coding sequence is TGTGCCAGCAGGAGGGGGGGTAGCGAGAAGTTTTCTTATTTTTACGTC.

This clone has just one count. DNA of the CDR3: TGTGCCAGCAGTGATGCGGGGGGGGCGGGACTGCACCTCTACGAGCAGTACTTC. It is translated as CASSDAGGAGLHLYEQYF. The rearrangement joins TRBV2 to TRBJ2-7, with 9 bases that match TRBD2. This CDR3 contains 18 residues. CDR1 is SNHLY, CDR2 FYNNEI, per germline. V lost 3 bases to trimming and J lost 3 bases; unmatched junction nucleotides: 15.

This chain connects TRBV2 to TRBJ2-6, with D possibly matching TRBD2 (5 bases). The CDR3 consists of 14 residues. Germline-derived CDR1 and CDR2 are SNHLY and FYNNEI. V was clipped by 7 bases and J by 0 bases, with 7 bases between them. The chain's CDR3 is CASNDYSGANVLTF. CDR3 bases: TGTGCCAGCAATGACTACTCTGGGGCCAACGTCCTGACTTTC.

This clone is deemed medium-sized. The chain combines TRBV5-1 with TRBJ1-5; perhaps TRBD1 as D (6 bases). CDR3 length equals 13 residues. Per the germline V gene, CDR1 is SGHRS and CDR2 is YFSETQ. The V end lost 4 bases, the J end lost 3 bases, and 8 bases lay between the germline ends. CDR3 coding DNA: TGCGCCAGCAGCCCAGGGGACAATCAGCCCCAGCATTTT. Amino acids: CASSPGDNQPQHF.

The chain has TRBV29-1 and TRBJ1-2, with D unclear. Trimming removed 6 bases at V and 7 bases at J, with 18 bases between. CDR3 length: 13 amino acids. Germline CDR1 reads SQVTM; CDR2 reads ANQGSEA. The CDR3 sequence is CSVGRGQPGGYTF. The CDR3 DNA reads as TGCAGCGTCGGACGAGGGCAGCCAGGTGGCTACACCTTC.

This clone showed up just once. CDR3 sequence: CASSPGTSGRPSQETQYF. The CDR3 DNA follows: TGTGCCAGCAGCCCCGGGACTAGCGGGAGGCCCTCACAAGAGACCCAGTACTTC. The rearrangement uses TRBV11-3 and TRBJ2-5; 15 nucleotides align to TRBD2. Germline loops: CDR1 SGHNT, CDR2 YENEEA. The CDR3 loop spans 18 amino acids. Losses at the gene ends were 5 bases for V and 2 bases for J; bases not matched to a gene: 9. Variable domain in full (rest from reference TRBV11-3 and TRBJ2-5): EAGVVQSPRYKIIEKKQPVAFWCNPISGHNTLYWYLQNLGQGPELLIRYENEEAVDDSQLPKDRFSAERLKGVDSTLKIQPAELGDSAVYLCASSPGTSGRPSQETQYFGPGTRLLVL.

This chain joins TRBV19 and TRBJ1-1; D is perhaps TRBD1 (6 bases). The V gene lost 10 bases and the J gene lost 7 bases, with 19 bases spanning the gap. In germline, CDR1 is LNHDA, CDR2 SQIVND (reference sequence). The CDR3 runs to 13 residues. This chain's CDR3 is CATEAGAYNEAFF. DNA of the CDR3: TGTGCCACCGAAGCGGGGGCGTATAATGAAGCTTTCTTT.